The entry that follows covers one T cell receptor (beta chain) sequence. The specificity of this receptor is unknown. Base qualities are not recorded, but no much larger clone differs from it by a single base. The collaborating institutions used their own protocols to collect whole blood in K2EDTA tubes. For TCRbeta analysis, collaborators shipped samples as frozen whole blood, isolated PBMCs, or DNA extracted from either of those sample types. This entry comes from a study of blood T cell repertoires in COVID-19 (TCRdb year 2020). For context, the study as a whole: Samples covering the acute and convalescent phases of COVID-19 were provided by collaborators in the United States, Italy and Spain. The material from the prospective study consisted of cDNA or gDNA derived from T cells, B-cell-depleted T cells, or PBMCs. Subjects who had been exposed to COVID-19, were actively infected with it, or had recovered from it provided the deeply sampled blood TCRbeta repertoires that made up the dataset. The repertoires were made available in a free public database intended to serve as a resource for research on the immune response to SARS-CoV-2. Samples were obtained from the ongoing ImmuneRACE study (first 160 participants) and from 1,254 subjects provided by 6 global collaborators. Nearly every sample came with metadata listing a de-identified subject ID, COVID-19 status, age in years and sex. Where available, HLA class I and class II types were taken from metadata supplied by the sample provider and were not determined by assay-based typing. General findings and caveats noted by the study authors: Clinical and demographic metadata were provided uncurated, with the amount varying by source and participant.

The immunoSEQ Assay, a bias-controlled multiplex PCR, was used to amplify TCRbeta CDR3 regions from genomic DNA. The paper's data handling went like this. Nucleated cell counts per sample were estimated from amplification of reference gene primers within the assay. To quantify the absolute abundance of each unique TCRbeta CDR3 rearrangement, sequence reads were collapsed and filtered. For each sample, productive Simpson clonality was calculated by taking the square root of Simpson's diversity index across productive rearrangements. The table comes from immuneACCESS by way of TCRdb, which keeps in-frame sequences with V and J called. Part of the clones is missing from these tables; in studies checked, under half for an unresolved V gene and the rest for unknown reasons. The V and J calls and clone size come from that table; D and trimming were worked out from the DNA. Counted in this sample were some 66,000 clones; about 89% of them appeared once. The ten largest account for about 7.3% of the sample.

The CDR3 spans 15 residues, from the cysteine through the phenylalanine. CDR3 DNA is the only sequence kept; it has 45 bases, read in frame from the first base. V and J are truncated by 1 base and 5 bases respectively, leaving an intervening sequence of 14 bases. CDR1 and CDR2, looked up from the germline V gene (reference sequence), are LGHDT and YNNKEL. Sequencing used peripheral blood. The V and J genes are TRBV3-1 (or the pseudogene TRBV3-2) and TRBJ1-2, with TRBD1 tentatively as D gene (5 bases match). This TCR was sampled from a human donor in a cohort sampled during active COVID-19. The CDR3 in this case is CASSQAGGPFYGYTF. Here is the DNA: TGTGCCAGCAGCCAAGCGGGGGGACCGTTTTATGGCTACACCTTC.